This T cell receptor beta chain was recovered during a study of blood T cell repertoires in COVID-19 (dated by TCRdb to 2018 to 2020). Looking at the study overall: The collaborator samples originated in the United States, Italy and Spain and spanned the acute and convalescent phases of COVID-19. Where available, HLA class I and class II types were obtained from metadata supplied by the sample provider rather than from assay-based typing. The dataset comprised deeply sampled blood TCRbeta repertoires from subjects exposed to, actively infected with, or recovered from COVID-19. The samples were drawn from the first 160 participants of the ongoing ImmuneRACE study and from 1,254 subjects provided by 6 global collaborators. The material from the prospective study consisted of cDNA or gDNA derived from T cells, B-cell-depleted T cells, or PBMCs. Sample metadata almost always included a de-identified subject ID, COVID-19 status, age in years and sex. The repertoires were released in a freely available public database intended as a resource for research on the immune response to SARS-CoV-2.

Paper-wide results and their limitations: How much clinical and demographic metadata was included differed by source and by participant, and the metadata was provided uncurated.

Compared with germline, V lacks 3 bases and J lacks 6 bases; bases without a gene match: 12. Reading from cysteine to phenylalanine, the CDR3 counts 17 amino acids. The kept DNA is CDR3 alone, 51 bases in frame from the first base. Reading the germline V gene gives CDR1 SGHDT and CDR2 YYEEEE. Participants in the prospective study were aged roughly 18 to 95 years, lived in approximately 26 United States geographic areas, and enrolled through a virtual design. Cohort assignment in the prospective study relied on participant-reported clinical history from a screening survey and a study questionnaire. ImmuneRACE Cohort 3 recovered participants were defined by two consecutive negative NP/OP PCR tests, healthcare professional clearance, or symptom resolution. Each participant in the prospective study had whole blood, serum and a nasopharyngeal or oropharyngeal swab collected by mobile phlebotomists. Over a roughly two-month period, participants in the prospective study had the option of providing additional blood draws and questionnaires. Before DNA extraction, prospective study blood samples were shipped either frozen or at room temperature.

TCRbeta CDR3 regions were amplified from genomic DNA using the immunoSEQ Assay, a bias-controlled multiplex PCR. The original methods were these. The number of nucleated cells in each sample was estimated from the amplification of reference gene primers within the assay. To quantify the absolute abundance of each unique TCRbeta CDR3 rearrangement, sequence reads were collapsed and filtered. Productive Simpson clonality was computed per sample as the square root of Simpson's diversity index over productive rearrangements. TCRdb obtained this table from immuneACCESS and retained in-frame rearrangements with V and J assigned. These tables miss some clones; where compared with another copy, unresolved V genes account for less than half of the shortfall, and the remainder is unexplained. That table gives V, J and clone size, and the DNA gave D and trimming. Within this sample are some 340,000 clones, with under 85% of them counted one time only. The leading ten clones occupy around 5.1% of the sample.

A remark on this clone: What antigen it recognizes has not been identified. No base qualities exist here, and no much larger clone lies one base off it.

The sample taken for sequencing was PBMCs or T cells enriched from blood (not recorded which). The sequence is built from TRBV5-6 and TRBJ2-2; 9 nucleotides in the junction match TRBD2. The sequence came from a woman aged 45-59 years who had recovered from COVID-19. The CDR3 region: CASSSTRAGGIAGELFF. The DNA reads TGTGCCAGCAGCTCGACCCGAGCGGGAGGTATTGCCGGGGAGCTGTTTTTT.